The 11 T cell receptor beta chains in this list originate from one sample, sequenced in a study of OX40 agonist ivuxolimab in advanced cancers. Repertoires were generated with immunoSEQ multiplex PCR, while TCRdb's copy carries only in-frame clones and drops some. Of some 14,000 clones listed, approximately 80% were seen once; the top ten hold about 37%. The sample consisted of CD4+ or CD8+ T cells sorted from blood, taken in a trial of the OX40 agonist ivuxolimab. The receptor source for this set is an adult with an advanced solid tumor such as melanoma, head and neck, liver or kidney cancer.

This chain joins TRBV28 and TRBJ2-7; 7 positions match TRBD1. Trimming cost V 6 bases and J 3 bases; bases outside gene matches: 8. Germline assignment: CDR1 MDHEN and CDR2 SYDVKM. This CDR3 has 14 amino acids. DNA of the CDR3: TGTGCCAGCAGGGTCGGGACAGCCGACTACGAGCAGTACTTC. It translates to CASRVGTADYEQYF.

This chain uses TRBV28 with TRBJ2-7; 8 nucleotides agree with TRBD2. Germline V gene data show CDR1 as MDHEN and CDR2 as SYDVKM. Losses at the gene ends were 2 bases for V and 3 bases for J; bases not matched to a gene: 6. This CDR3 spans 15 amino acids. CDR3 amino acids: CASSLPGTSFYEQYF. The CDR3 DNA is TGTGCCAGCAGTTTACCCGGGACTAGTTTCTACGAGCAGTACTTC.

The V call is TRBV4-1, the J call TRBJ2-7, with a possible D match to TRBD2 (6 bases). Germline CDR1 MGHRA, CDR2 YSYEKL. Trimming shortened V by 4 bases and J by 5 bases, and 18 bases separated the two germline ends. The CDR3 sequence is 15 residues long. DNA for the CDR3: TGCGCCAGCAGCCGGGCACCGGGACTGAGTGACGAGCAGTACTTC. Amino acid sequence: CASSRAPGLSDEQYF.

The V call is TRBV7-8, the J call TRBJ1-4; D gene uncertain. The V and J ends lost 1 base and 8 bases respectively, with 8 bases between them. From germline, CDR1 is SGHVS and CDR2 FQNEAQ. This CDR3 spans 13 amino acids. The CDR3 reads CASSLGRREKLFF. As DNA, the CDR3 is TGTGCCAGCAGCTTAGGTCGGAGGGAAAAACTGTTTTTT. The whole variable domain, remainder taken from reference TRBV7-8 and TRBJ1-4, is GAGVSQSPRYKVAKRGQDVALRCDPISGHVSLFWYQQALGQGPEFLTYFQNEAQLDKSGLPSDRFFAERPEGSVSTLKIQRTQQEDSAVYLCASSLGRREKLFFGSGTQLSVL.

The V and J genes are TRBV7-9 and TRBJ1-5, with D tentatively TRBD1 (5 bases). Germline V gives CDR1 SEHNR, CDR2 FQNEAQ (reference sequence). V was pared by 1 base and J by 8 bases, with 12 bases between. This CDR3 contains 14 residues. The CDR3 DNA reads TGTGCCAGCAGCTTAGAACCGGGGGGTAAGCCCCAGCATTTT. Encoded protein: CASSLEPGGKPQHF.

The chain combines TRBV5-1 with TRBJ1-2; D not resolved. Germline values: CDR1 SGHRS, CDR2 YFSETQ. V gave up 7 bases and J gave up 2 bases, with 12 bases separating them. The CDR3 extends over 13 amino acids. The CDR3 reads CASSSGFNYGYTF. In nucleotides, the CDR3 is TGCGCCAGCTCCTCGGGTTTCAACTATGGCTACACCTTC. The entire variable domain, with the rest obtained from reference TRBV5-1 and TRBJ1-2, is as follows: KAGVTQTPRYLIKTRGQQVTLSCSPISGHRSVSWYQQTPGQGLQFLFEYFSETQRNKGNFPGRFSGRQFSNSRSEMNVSTLELGDSALYLCASSSGFNYGYTFGSGTRLTVV.

The chain carries TRBV7-9 and TRBJ2-7; D is uncertain. Trimming removed 1 base at V and 6 bases at J, with 10 bases between. Germline V lookup: CDR1 SEHNR, CDR2 FQNEAQ (reference sequence). The CDR3 covers 13 residues. CDR3 residues: CASSLVASSEQYF. Here the CDR3 DNA reads TGTGCCAGCAGCTTAGTGGCTTCTAGCGAGCAGTACTTC.

This clone occurred once. The genes are TRBV27 and TRBJ1-1; 9 nucleotides agree with TRBD1. J lost 5 bases, V lost 7 bases, and 8 bases had no gene match. The CDR3 is 14 amino acids. The germline CDR1 and CDR2 sequences are MNHEY and SMNVEV (reference sequence). CDR3 sequence reads: CASTPTGGVTEAFF. In nucleotides, the CDR3 is TGTGCCAGCACCCCAACAGGGGGCGTAACTGAAGCTTTCTTT.

This clone was found a few times. The rearrangement uses TRBV30 and TRBJ2-5, with 11 nucleotides matching TRBD1. V dropped 1 base and J dropped 4; count of bases not matched to a gene: 11. Germline values: CDR1 GTSNPN, CDR2 SVGIG (reference sequence). The length of the CDR3 is 17 residues. In DNA, the CDR3 is TGTGCCTGGAGTGGCTGGGGACAGGGGGGCCACCGAGAGACCCAGTACTTC. It codes for CAWSGWGQGGHRETQYF.

The genes are TRBV15 and TRBJ1-2; 8 nucleotides align to TRBD1. CDR1 is LNHNV, CDR2 YYDKDF, per germline (reference sequence). Trimming at V came to 2 bases and at J to 6 bases, leaving 2 bases not matched to a gene. The CDR3 runs 13 residues. The CDR3 loop reads CATSRQGAHGYTF. CDR3 bases: TGTGCCACCAGCAGACAGGGGGCGCATGGCTACACCTTC.

The chain combines TRBV7-9 with TRBJ2-4; D is perhaps TRBD1 or TRBD2 (7 bases each). Trimming took 4 bases from V and 1 from J, leaving 20 bases between them. The CDR3 loop spans 18 amino acids. Germline lookup yields CDR1 SEHNR and CDR2 FQNEAQ (reference sequence). The CDR3, as DNA: TGTGCCAGCAGCTCCCCGCAGGGGGGGCAGGGGGCCAAAAACATTCAGTACTTC. Residues: CASSSPQGGQGAKNIQYF.